These 10 T cell receptor beta chains originate from one sample sequenced in a study of blood T cell repertoires in COVID-19. Clones were sequenced by immunoSEQ multiplex PCR, and TCRdb holds only the in-frame ones, with some missing. This table holds 150,000 to 200,000 clones, roughly 90% found once. The sequenced sample was peripheral blood. The receptors were sampled from a man aged 18 to 30 with COVID-19, enrolled during active disease.

The chain joins TRBV7-2 to TRBJ2-5; 12 bases line up with TRBD2. V gave up 2 bases and J gave up 2 bases; unmatched junction bases: 3. The CDR3 length is 16 residues. CDR1 is SGHTA and CDR2 is FQGNSA in the germline V gene. The CDR3 spells CASSLSGLAGQETQYF. CDR3 sequence (DNA): TGTGCCAGCAGCTTATCCGGACTAGCGGGACAAGAGACCCAGTACTTC.

The gene calls are TRBV28 and TRBJ1-6; the match to TRBD1 covers 8 bases. V dropped 5 bases and J dropped 10; count of bases not matched to a gene: 13. CDR1 MDHEN and CDR2 SYDVKM come from the germline V gene. There are 16 residues in the CDR3. CDR3 sequence (DNA): TGTGCCAGCAGTCCCCCCGGACAGGGAGGTGGCTCACCCCTCCACTTT. Encoded protein: CASSPPGQGGGSPLHF.

The chain combines TRBV7-9 with TRBJ2-1, with TRBD1 identical over 7 bases. Germline V CDR1 and CDR2: SEHNR, FQNEAQ (reference sequence). This CDR3 is 19 amino acids long. Trimming took 3 bases from V and 4 from J; bases not matched to a gene: 18. The CDR3: CASSFRDGSDRANYNEQFF. Here the CDR3 DNA reads TGTGCCAGCAGCTTTAGGGATGGGAGCGACAGGGCGAATTACAATGAGCAGTTCTTC.

The V gene is TRBV5-4, the J gene TRBJ2-7, with TRBD1 matching over 12 bases. The CDR3 is made up of 15 amino acids. J lost 2 bases, V lost 5 bases, and 5 bases had no gene match. The germline gives CDR1 SGHNT, CDR2 YYREEE (reference sequence). CDR3 bases: TGTGCCAGCAGGCGGGACAGGGGGCCGGCCTACGAGCAGTACTTC. Its protein is CASRRDRGPAYEQYF.

The rearrangement uses TRBV7-8 and TRBJ1-3, with D possibly being TRBD1 (6 bases). This CDR3 spans 17 amino acids. With 3 bases removed from V and 4 bases from J, the gap between germline ends came to 19 bases. Per germline, CDR1 SGHVS and CDR2 FQNEAQ. The chain's CDR3 is CASSFKLQGFEGNTIYF. The DNA of the CDR3 is TGTGCCAGCAGCTTCAAGCTACAGGGATTCGAAGGAAACACCATATATTTT.

V usage is TRBV7-3 and J usage is TRBJ1-6; a possible D gene is TRBD1 (6 bases). The CDR3 spans 13 residues. CDR1 is SGHTA and CDR2 is FQGTGA in the germline V gene. Trimming removed 3 bases at V and 7 bases at J, with 7 bases between. CDR3 in DNA: TGTGCCAGCAGCTTCACAGGGAATTCACCCCTCCACTTT. This codes for CASSFTGNSPLHF. Combining the CDR3 with reference TRBV7-3 and TRBJ1-6 gives the whole variable domain GAGVSQTPSNKVTEKGKYVELRCDPISGHTALYWYRQSLGQGPEFLIYFQGTGAADDSGLPNDRFFAVRPEGSVSTLKIQRTERGDSAVYLCASSFTGNSPLHFGNGTRLTVT.

The J gene is TRBJ2-1, the V gene TRBV7-9; TRBD1 is a possible D gene (5 bases). The CDR3 totals 14 residues. Per germline, CDR1 SEHNR and CDR2 FQNEAQ (reference sequence). V shed 3 bases and J shed 3 bases, with 9 bases lying between them. CDR3 bases: TGTGCCAGCAGCTTGGACACGGACTACAATGAGCAGTTCTTC. Translated, it gives CASSLDTDYNEQFF. Complete variable domain (other parts from reference TRBV7-9 and TRBJ2-1): DTGVSQNPRHKITKRGQNVTFRCDPISEHNRLYWYRQTLGQGPEFLTYFQNEAQLEKSRLLSDRFSAERPKGSFSTLEIQRTEQGDSAMYLCASSLDTDYNEQFFGPGTRLTVL.

The chain is built from TRBV28 and TRBJ2-7; D uncertain. Looked up from germline, CDR1 is MDHEN and CDR2 is SYDVKM. The CDR3 extends over 13 amino acids. The V gene lost 5 bases and the J gene lost 5 bases, with 13 bases spanning the gap. The chain's CDR3 is CASSPPWPHEQYF. The CDR3 nucleotides are TGTGCCAGCAGTCCGCCTTGGCCCCACGAGCAGTACTTC.

The rearrangement uses TRBV6-5 and TRBJ2-7, with D tentatively TRBD1 (6 bases). Per the germline V gene, CDR1 is MNHEY and CDR2 is SVGAGI. V lost 2 bases, J lost 5 bases, and 10 bases lay in between. The CDR3 is 13 residues long. As DNA, the CDR3 is TGTGCCAGCAGTTACGGGACACCCGACGAGCAGTACTTC. Its protein is CASSYGTPDEQYF.

The gene calls are TRBV9 and TRBJ2-1; 9 nucleotides line up with TRBD1. The CDR3 is 20 amino acids. Per germline, CDR1 SGDLS and CDR2 YYNGEE. The V gene end was trimmed by 2 bases and the J gene end by 0 bases; junction bases not matched to a gene: 15. In DNA, the CDR3 is TGTGCCAGCAGCGTCACAGGGGGCCCTCGGGGCGGTCGCTCCTACAATGAGCAGTTCTTC. Amino acid sequence: CASSVTGGPRGGRSYNEQFF.